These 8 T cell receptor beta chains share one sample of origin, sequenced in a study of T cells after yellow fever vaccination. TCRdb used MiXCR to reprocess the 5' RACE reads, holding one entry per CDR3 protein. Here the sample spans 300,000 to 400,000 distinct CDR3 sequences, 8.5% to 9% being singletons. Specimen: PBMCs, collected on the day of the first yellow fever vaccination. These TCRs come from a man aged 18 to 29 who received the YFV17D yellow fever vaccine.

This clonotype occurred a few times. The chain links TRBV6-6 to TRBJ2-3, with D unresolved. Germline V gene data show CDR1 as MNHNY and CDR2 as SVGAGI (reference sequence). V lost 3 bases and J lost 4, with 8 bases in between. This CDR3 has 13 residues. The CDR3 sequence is CASSYSPPDTQYF. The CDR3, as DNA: TGTGCCAGCAGTTATTCTCCCCCAGATACGCAGTATTTT.

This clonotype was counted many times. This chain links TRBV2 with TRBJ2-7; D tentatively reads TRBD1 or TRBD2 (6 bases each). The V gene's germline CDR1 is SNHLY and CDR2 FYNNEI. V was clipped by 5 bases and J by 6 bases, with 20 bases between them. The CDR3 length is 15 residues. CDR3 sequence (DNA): TGTGCCAGCAGTTCAACCGGGGGCCGAGGTCTCGAGCAGTACTTC. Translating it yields CASSSTGGRGLEQYF.

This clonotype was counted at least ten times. The CDR3 loop reads CASSGGTGDNEQFF. CDR3 sequence (DNA): TGCGCCAGCAGCGGGGGGACAGGGGACAATGAGCAGTTCTTC. This chain uses TRBV5-1 with TRBJ2-1; 10 bases align to TRBD1. Germline V gene lookup returns CDR1 SGHRS and CDR2 YFSETQ. This CDR3 contains 14 residues. J lost 5 bases, V lost 4 bases, and 3 bases had no gene match. The whole variable domain, filled in from reference TRBV5-1 and TRBJ2-1, reads KAGVTQTPRYLIKTRGQQVTLSCSPISGHRSVSWYQQTPGQGLQFLFEYFSETQRNKGNFPGRFSGRQFSNSRSEMNVSTLELGDSALYLCASSGGTGDNEQFFGPGTRLTVL.

As DNA, the CDR3 is TGCAGTGCCAAGCCAGGGGGCGGGGGGGCCACAGATACGCAGTATTTT. It translates to CSAKPGGGGATDTQYF. The rearrangement uses TRBV20-1 and TRBJ2-3; TRBD2 is a possible D gene (9 bases). Trimming stripped 6 bases from V and 2 bases from J, with 21 bases between. The CDR3 loop spans 16 amino acids. CDR1 is DFQATT and CDR2 is SNEGSKA in the germline V gene (reference sequence).

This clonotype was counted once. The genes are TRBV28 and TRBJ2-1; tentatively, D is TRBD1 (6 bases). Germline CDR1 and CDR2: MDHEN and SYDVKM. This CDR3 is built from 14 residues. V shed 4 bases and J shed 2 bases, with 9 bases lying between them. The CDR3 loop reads CASSWPGAYNEQFF. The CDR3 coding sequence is TGTGCCAGCAGTTGGCCAGGGGCCTACAATGAGCAGTTCTTC. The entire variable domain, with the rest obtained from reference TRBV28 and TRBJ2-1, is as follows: DVKVTQSSRYLVKRTGEKVFLECVQDMDHENMFWYRQDPGLGLRLIYFSYDVKMKEKGDIPEGYSVSREKKERFSLILESASTNQTSMYLCASSWPGAYNEQFFGPGTRLTVL.

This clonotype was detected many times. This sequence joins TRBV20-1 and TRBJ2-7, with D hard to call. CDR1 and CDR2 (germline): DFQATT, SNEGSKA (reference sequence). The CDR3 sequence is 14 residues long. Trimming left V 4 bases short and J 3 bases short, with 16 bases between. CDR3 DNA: TGCAGTGCTATAAAGCCCTCCATATACTACGAGCAGTACGTC. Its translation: CSAIKPSIYYEQYV.

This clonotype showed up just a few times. The CDR3 sequence: CASSQYLGTQYF. DNA for the CDR3: TGTGCCAGCAGCCAGTACTTAGGGACCCAGTACTTC. This chain links TRBV5-6 with TRBJ2-5; D not certain. CDR3 length: 12 residues. Trimming stripped 4 bases from V and 7 bases from J, with 11 bases between. Germline V gene data show CDR1 as SGHDT and CDR2 as YYEEEE. Supplemented by reference TRBV5-6 and TRBJ2-5, the full variable domain reads DAGVTQSPTHLIKTRGQQVTLRCSPKSGHDTVSWYQQALGQGPQFIFQYYEEEERQRGNFPDRFSGHQFPNYSSELNVNALLLGDSALYLCASSQYLGTQYFGPGTRLLVL.

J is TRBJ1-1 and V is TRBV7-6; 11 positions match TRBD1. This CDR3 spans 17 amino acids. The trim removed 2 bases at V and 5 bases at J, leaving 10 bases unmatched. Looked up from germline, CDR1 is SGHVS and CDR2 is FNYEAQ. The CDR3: CASSLSKPGQGETEAFF. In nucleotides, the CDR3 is TGTGCCAGCAGCTTATCCAAACCGGGACAGGGGGAAACTGAAGCTTTCTTT.